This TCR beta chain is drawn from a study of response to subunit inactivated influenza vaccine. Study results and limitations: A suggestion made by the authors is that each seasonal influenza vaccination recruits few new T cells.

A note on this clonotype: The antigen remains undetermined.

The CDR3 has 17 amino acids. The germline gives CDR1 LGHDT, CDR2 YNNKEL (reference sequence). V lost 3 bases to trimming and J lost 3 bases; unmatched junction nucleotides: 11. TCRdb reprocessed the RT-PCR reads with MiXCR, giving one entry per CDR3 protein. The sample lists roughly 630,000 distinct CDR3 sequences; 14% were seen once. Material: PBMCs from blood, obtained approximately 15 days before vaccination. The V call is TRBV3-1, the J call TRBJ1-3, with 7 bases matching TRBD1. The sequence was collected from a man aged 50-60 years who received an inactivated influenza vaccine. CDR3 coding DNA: TGTGCCAGCAGCCATGATCCCTTGACAGGGTTTGGAAACACCATATATTTT. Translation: CASSHDPLTGFGNTIYF.